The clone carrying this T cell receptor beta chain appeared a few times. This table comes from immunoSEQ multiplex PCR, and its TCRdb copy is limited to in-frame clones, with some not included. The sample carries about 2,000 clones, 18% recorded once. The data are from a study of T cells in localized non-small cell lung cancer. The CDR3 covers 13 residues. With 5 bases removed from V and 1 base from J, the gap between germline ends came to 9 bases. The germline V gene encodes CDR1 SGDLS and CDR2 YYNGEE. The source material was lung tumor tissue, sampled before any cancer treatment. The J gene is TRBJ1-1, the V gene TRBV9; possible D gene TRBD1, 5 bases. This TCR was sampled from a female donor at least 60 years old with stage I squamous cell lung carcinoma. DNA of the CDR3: TGTGCCAGCAGTGAAGGGGCGAACACTGAAGCTTTCTTT. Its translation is CASSEGANTEAFF.